A single sample gave rise to the 9 T cell receptor beta chains below, sequenced in a study of blood T cells in healthy people across ages (dated by TCRdb to the mid-2010s). Receptors were amplified or captured by 5' RACE. The reads were generated on an Illumina HiSeq 2500. A second PCR of roughly 7 to 11 cycles was performed with a sample-barcoded 5' primer and a J-beta primer mix. TCRdb reprocessing: public reads trimmed at Q25 with fastp, clones called with MiXCR, in-frame beta chains kept. Each entry merges the rows of one CDR3 protein and shows their most common DNA and genes. This sample is represented by over a million distinct CDR3 sequences; roughly 64% of them were singletons. Roughly 7% of the sample belongs to the ten largest clones. Sequencing used blood. Receptors originate from a man younger than 30 in good health.

The chain employs TRBV20-1 and TRBJ2-5; TRBD1 aligns across 7 bases. V gave up 5 bases and J gave up 11 bases; unmatched junction bases: 29. This CDR3 is built from 18 residues. Germline V lookup: CDR1 DFQATT, CDR2 SNEGSKA (reference sequence). The CDR3 sequence: CSAPPGQLFLWGPNEQYF. CDR3 bases: TGCAGTGCTCCACCGGGACAGCTATTCCTATGGGGCCCCAATGAGCAGTACTTC.

The chain is built from TRBV7-2 and TRBJ2-3, with D perhaps given as TRBD1 or TRBD2 (5 bases each). The germline V gene encodes CDR1 SGHTA and CDR2 FQGNSA. The CDR3 is 16 residues long. Trimming stripped 4 bases from V and 0 bases from J, with 14 bases between. The CDR3 here is CASSYIGGGSTDTQYF. CDR3 DNA sequence: TGTGCCAGCAGCTACATAGGTGGGGGTAGCACAGATACGCAGTATTTT.

This clonotype was recorded a few times. The chain carries TRBV6-5 and TRBJ2-1, with 7 bases that match TRBD1. V was clipped by 6 bases and J by 7 bases; unmatched bases: 3. In germline, CDR1 is MNHEY, CDR2 SVGAGI. The CDR3 is 12 residues long. The CDR3 nucleotides read TGTGCCAGCAGGACAGGGTTGAATGAGCAGTTCTTC. It yields the protein CASRTGLNEQFF.

This clonotype was observed a handful of times. The chain uses TRBV5-1 and TRBJ2-1; 7 positions match TRBD2. Trimming at V came to 4 bases and at J to 11 bases, leaving 3 bases not matched to a gene. CDR3 size: 11 residues. CDR1 and CDR2 from the germline V gene are SGHRS and YFSETQ. The CDR3 DNA is TGCGCCAGCAGCGGGGACTATAAGCAGTTCTTC. The encoded protein is CASSGDYKQFF.

The chain links TRBV5-1 to TRBJ2-4, with 8 bases fitting TRBD1. The J call could be wrong; TRBJ2-7 is a better fit for the DNA end. Germline lookup yields CDR1 SGHRS and CDR2 YFSETQ. The CDR3 runs 14 residues. The CDR3 sequence: CASSLVTGDNEQYF. As DNA, the CDR3 is TGCGCCAGCAGCTTAGTGACAGGGGACAACGAGCAGTACTTC.

The rearrangement joins TRBV5-6 to TRBJ2-3; 7 positions agree with TRBD1. This CDR3 region has 15 residues. CDR1 is SGHDT, CDR2 YYEEEE, per germline. The junction had 4 bases not matched to a gene; V was cut back by 0 bases and J by 3 bases. CDR3 in DNA: TGTGCCAGCAGCTTGGTTGACAGGGCAACAGATACGCAGTATTTT. Protein sequence: CASSLVDRATDTQYF.

This chain links TRBV15 with TRBJ2-2; D may be TRBD2 (6 bases). Germline CDR1 is LNHNV and CDR2 is YYDKDF (reference sequence). Trimming took off 4 bases at V and 7 bases at J, with 10 bases between the two ends. CDR3 length: 13 amino acids. CDR3 sequence reads: CATSIGSGGELFF. The CDR3 nucleotides are TGTGCCACCAGCATCGGGAGCGGCGGGGAGCTGTTTTTT.

V and J are TRBV15 and TRBJ2-4; D unresolved. The CDR3 runs 15 residues. Per the germline V gene, CDR1 is LNHNV and CDR2 is YYDKDF (reference sequence). Trimming shortened V by 1 base and J by 9 bases, and 16 bases separated the two germline ends. The CDR3 is CATSRVMTGVGIQYF. In DNA, the CDR3 is TGTGCCACCAGCAGAGTCATGACTGGGGTCGGCATTCAGTACTTC.

The chain links TRBV20-1 to TRBJ2-1; D possibly corresponds to TRBD2 (5 bases). This CDR3 is built from 13 residues. Between the trimmed V and J ends, which lost 3 bases and 8 bases, there was a span of 14 bases. Germline lookup yields CDR1 DFQATT and CDR2 SNEGSKA (reference sequence). The CDR3 is CSASGLAWDEQFF. In DNA, the CDR3 is TGCAGTGCTAGCGGGCTAGCTTGGGATGAGCAGTTCTTC.